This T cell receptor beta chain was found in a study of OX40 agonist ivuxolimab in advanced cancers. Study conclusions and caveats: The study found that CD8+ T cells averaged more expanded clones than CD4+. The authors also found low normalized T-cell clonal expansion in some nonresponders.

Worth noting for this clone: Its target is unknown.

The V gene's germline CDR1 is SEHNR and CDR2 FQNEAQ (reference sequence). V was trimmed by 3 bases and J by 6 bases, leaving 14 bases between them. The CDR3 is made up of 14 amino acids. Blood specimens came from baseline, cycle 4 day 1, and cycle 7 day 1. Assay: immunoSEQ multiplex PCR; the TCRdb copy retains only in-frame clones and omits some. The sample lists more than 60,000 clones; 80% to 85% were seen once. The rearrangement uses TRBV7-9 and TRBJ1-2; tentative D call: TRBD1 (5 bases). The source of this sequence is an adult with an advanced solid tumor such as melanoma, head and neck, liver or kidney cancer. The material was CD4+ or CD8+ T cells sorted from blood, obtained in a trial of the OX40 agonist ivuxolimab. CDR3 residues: CASSLFSGSNGYTF. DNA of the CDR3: TGTGCCAGCAGCTTGTTCTCAGGGAGTAATGGCTACACCTTC.